The entry below gives a single T cell receptor beta chain sequence along with its context. Its antigen is still unknown. This CDR3 comprises 15 residues. Germline-derived CDR1 and CDR2 are SNHLY and FYNNEI. The germline V and J ends were trimmed by 3 bases and 4 bases, with 13 bases remaining between them. With 60 Vbeta and 13 Jbeta primers, the PCR was carried out. Profiled with immunoSEQ multiplex PCR; TCRdb holds only in-frame clones, not every one. The sample contains 200,000 to 250,000 clones, about 70% of which appear only once. This sample stems from a study of cytomegalovirus exposure and HLA in healthy donors. Study findings and constraints: V segments that were indistinguishable, TRBV6-2 and TRBV6-3 among them, were omitted from analysis.

Sequencing was performed on PBMCs. The chain uses TRBV2 and TRBJ1-3, with D tentatively TRBD1 (6 bases). The sequence derives from a woman younger than 45 in good health and CMV-seronegative. The CDR3 here is CASSEEGGRGNTIYF. The CDR3 DNA reads as TGTGCCAGCAGTGAGGAAGGGGGAAGAGGAAACACCATATATTTT. Combining the CDR3 with reference TRBV2 and TRBJ1-3 gives the whole variable domain EPEVTQTPSHQVTQMGQEVILRCVPISNHLYFYWYRQILGQKVEFLVSFYNNEISEKSEIFDDQFSVERPDGSNFTLKIRSTKLEDSAMYFCASSEEGGRGNTIYFGEGSWLTVV.